This T cell receptor beta chain originates from a study of Graves' ophthalmopathy and Graves' hyperthyroidism. Background on the study: Peripheral blood was obtained at first diagnosis, ahead of any treatment.

Certain patients were not enrolled. These were patients with other autoimmune diseases, uncontrolled infections, pregnancy or lactation. CDR3 length: 14 amino acids. Germline V lookup: CDR1 KGHSH, CDR2 LQKENI. V was pared by 3 bases and J by 4 bases, with 12 bases between. This clonotype was detected only a few times. Beta-chain TCR CDR3 regions were amplified from RNA transcripts. First-round RT-PCR employed HTBI primers, with a second-round multiplex PCR after it. MiXCR, run by TCRdb on the multiplex PCR reads, gives a single entry per CDR3 protein. The sample has about 380,000 distinct CDR3 sequences; just over 15% are singletons.

The sample comprised peripheral blood. This TCR came from a woman aged 18-35 years with stable Graves' hyperthyroidism. The chain recombines TRBV18 with TRBJ1-1; D might be TRBD1 (6 bases). The CDR3 bases are TGTGCCAGCTCACCTAAACAGGGTTCCACTGAAGCTTTCTTT. Translated, it gives CASSPKQGSTEAFF.